Shown below are 23 T cell receptor beta chains from a single sample sequenced in a study of blood T cell repertoires in COVID-19. Sequencing was performed with immunoSEQ multiplex PCR; in TCRdb, only in-frame clones are kept and a portion is missing. The table includes over 200,000 clones, nearly 90% detected once. Material: peripheral blood. The receptors here all came from a human donor in a cohort sampled during active COVID-19.

The genes are TRBV2 and TRBJ2-3, with D hard to call. Germline CDR1 reads SNHLY; CDR2 reads FYNNEI. V lost 7 bases, J lost 4 bases, and 6 bases lay in between. The CDR3 spans 11 residues. The CDR3 DNA reads TGTGCCAGCACTAGATCAGATACGCAGTATTTT. Translation gives CASTRSDTQYF. The whole variable domain, remainder taken from reference TRBV2 and TRBJ2-3, is EPEVTQTPSHQVTQMGQEVILRCVPISNHLYFYWYRQILGQKVEFLVSFYNNEISEKSEIFDDQFSVERPDGSNFTLKIRSTKLEDSAMYFCASTRSDTQYFGPGTRLTVL.

The CDR3 loop reads CAWSRGSGYGYTF. The CDR3 coding sequence is TGTGCCTGGAGTAGGGGAAGTGGTTATGGCTACACCTTC. The rearrangement uses TRBV30 and TRBJ1-2; perhaps TRBD1 as D (5 bases). The CDR3 length is 13 residues. V was cut by 2 bases and J by 5 bases, with 12 bases left in between. CDR1 is GTSNPN and CDR2 is SVGIG in the germline V gene (reference sequence).

In this sample, this clone turned up once. V usage is TRBV28 and J usage is TRBJ2-5; D is undetermined. The V and J ends lost 7 bases and 4 bases respectively, with 16 bases between them. The CDR3 consists of 14 residues. Germline lookup yields CDR1 MDHEN and CDR2 SYDVKM. The DNA for the CDR3 is TGTGCCAGCACGGGTCTCCGGCCGCCAGAGACCCAGTACTTC. Amino acids: CASTGLRPPETQYF. The full variable domain, completed using reference TRBV28 and TRBJ2-5, is DVKVTQSSRYLVKRTGEKVFLECVQDMDHENMFWYRQDPGLGLRLIYFSYDVKMKEKGDIPEGYSVSREKKERFSLILESASTNQTSMYLCASTGLRPPETQYFGPGTRLLVL.

The V and J genes are TRBV27 and TRBJ2-1, with 12 bases matching TRBD2. The V and J ends lost 3 bases and 4 bases, in that order; junction bases with no gene match: 10. CDR3 length: 18 residues. CDR1 and CDR2 from the germline V gene are MNHEY and SMNVEV (reference sequence). The CDR3 protein is CASSLYQGLAGPYNEQFF. DNA of the CDR3: TGTGCCAGCAGTTTGTACCAAGGACTAGCGGGACCGTACAATGAGCAGTTCTTC.

As DNA, the CDR3 is TGCAGTGCTAGTGATCGGCGGGGGGGCACCGGGGAGCTGTTTTTT. Translating it yields CSASDRRGGTGELFF. The V gene is TRBV20-1, the J gene TRBJ2-2, with TRBD2 matching over 9 bases. This CDR3 is 15 amino acids long. With 3 bases clipped from V and 4 bases from J, the junction kept 6 bases outside the gene matches. CDR1 and CDR2 (germline): DFQATT, SNEGSKA (reference sequence).

This clone was counted at least ten times. The CDR3 here is CSGSWGDTEAFF. Here the CDR3 DNA reads TGCAGCGGAAGCTGGGGGGACACTGAAGCTTTCTTT. This sequence joins TRBV29-1 and TRBJ1-1; a possible D gene is TRBD1 (5 bases). V lost 7 bases to trimming and J lost 3 bases, with 12 bases between them. Germline assignment: CDR1 SQVTM and CDR2 ANQGSEA. CDR3 size: 12 residues.

This sequence joins TRBV6-6 and TRBJ1-2; D is unresolved. Germline V lookup: CDR1 MNHNY, CDR2 SVGAGI (reference sequence). V was trimmed by 4 bases and J by 4 bases, leaving 16 bases between them. The CDR3 sequence is 15 residues long. CDR3 coding DNA: TGTGCCAGCAGTTCCCGGACTATGCTAGGCTATGGCTACACCTTC. Protein product: CASSSRTMLGYGYTF.

This clone was detected once. This chain joins TRBV28 and TRBJ2-1; 8 bases match TRBD2. Germline V gives CDR1 MDHEN, CDR2 SYDVKM. This CDR3 comprises 14 residues. Unmatched junction bases numbered 5, after V lost 3 bases and J lost 7 bases. The CDR3 is CASSLSGSRNEQFF. CDR3 bases: TGTGCCAGCAGTTTGAGCGGGAGTAGAAATGAGCAGTTCTTC.

The chain carries TRBV28 and TRBJ1-1; TRBD1 matches at 11 bases. Germline loops: CDR1 MDHEN, CDR2 SYDVKM. V lost 4 bases to trimming and J lost 8 bases; unmatched junction nucleotides: 9. The CDR3 extends over 15 amino acids. The CDR3 DNA is TGTGCCAGCAGTTATCCCCGGACAGGGGGCTCAGAAGCTTTCTTT. This sequence encodes CASSYPRTGGSEAFF.

V and J are TRBV4-3 and TRBJ2-3; D may be TRBD2 (5 bases). Germline V gene lookup returns CDR1 LGHNA and CDR2 YSLEER. The CDR3 is 17 residues long. V dropped 0 bases and J dropped 2 bases, with 15 bases sitting between them. DNA of the CDR3: TGCGCCAGCAGCCAAGATTCAGAGGGATCCCACACAGATACGCAGTATTTT. It encodes CASSQDSEGSHTDTQYF.

The CDR3 DNA is TGTGCCAGCAGCGTAGATTATCGGGGGTTGGGGTCCTACAATGAGCAGTTCTTC. Protein product: CASSVDYRGLGSYNEQFF. The V gene is TRBV9, the J gene TRBJ2-1; the D gene is possibly TRBD2 (6 bases). CDR1 is SGDLS and CDR2 is YYNGEE in the germline V gene. V shed 0 bases and J shed 1 base, with 17 bases lying between them. The CDR3 contains 18 residues.

The chain couples TRBV11-3 to TRBJ2-7; TRBD1 agrees at 9 bases. V shed 1 base, J shed 2 bases, and the junction held 3 bases outside the gene matches. This CDR3 is built from 15 residues. Germline V CDR1 and CDR2: SGHNT, YENEEA. CDR3 amino acids: CASSLGTGVPYEQYF. CDR3 sequence (DNA): TGTGCCAGCAGCTTAGGGACAGGGGTTCCCTACGAGCAGTACTTC. The variable domain in full, completed from reference TRBV11-3 and TRBJ2-7, reads EAGVVQSPRYKIIEKKQPVAFWCNPISGHNTLYWYLQNLGQGPELLIRYENEEAVDDSQLPKDRFSAERLKGVDSTLKIQPAELGDSAVYLCASSLGTGVPYEQYFGPGTRLTVT.

The J gene is TRBJ1-1, the V gene TRBV24-1; tentative D call: TRBD1 (5 bases). This CDR3 has 12 residues. The ends were cut back, 0 bases at V and 11 bases at J, with 9 bases in the middle. Germline values: CDR1 KGHDR, CDR2 SFDVKD. The CDR3 DNA is TGTGCCACCAGTGATTTGGCAGGGCGGGCTTTCTTT. This translates into CATSDLAGRAFF.

The J gene is TRBJ2-1, the V gene TRBV5-1; 10 nucleotides match TRBD1. The CDR3 contains 16 residues. J gave up 8 bases and V 5 bases, and 13 bases lay outside the gene matches. The germline V gene has CDR1 SGHRS and CDR2 YFSETQ. CDR3 region: CASRETGGGAVDEQFF. The CDR3 nucleotides are TGCGCCAGCAGAGAGACAGGGGGCGGGGCGGTGGATGAGCAGTTCTTC.

The chain links TRBV4-3 to TRBJ1-2; possible D gene TRBD1, 5 bases. The V end was cut by 5 bases, the J end by 8 bases, with 15 bases between. This CDR3 region has 13 residues. The germline CDR1 and CDR2 sequences are LGHNA and YSLEER. The CDR3 bases are TGCGCCAGCAGCATGGCCCCAGGGAACGGCTACACCTTC. Translating it yields CASSMAPGNGYTF.

The chain employs TRBV7-9 and TRBJ2-3; the D is unclear. The germline CDR1 and CDR2 sequences are SEHNR and FQNEAQ (reference sequence). This CDR3 comprises 13 residues. V dropped 2 bases and J dropped 7 bases, with 10 bases sitting between them. The CDR3 nucleotides are TGTGCCAGCAGCTTACGGCGGAATTATACGCAGTATTTT. Its protein product is CASSLRRNYTQYF.

This chain's CDR3 is CSVELGTGGAYEQYF. In nucleotides, the CDR3 is TGCAGCGTTGAGCTTGGGACAGGGGGAGCCTACGAGCAGTACTTC. This chain links TRBV29-1 with TRBJ2-7, with 11 bases identical to TRBD1. This CDR3 comprises 15 residues. The V gene end was trimmed by 3 bases and the J gene end by 2 bases; junction bases not matched to a gene: 6. CDR1 is SQVTM, CDR2 ANQGSEA, per germline.

The V call is TRBV4-1, the J call TRBJ2-1; 8 bases align to TRBD2. The trim removed 7 bases at V and 4 bases at J, leaving 9 bases unmatched. The CDR3 has 15 residues. Looked up from germline, CDR1 is MGHRA and CDR2 is YSYEKL. For the CDR3, the DNA is TGCGCCAGCACCTCGTCGGGGGGGTATTACAATGAGCAGTTCTTC. Translated: CASTSSGGYYNEQFF.

The chain is built from TRBV4-3 and TRBJ1-2, with 8 nucleotides matching TRBD1. Looked up from germline, CDR1 is LGHNA and CDR2 is YSLEER. The CDR3 contains 16 residues. After removal of 4 bases from V and 7 bases from J, the junction contained 14 bases not matched to a gene. CDR3 sequence (DNA): TGCGCCAGCAGCCTACGACAGGGGAGGCAGAGCGGTGGCTACACCTTC. This codes for CASSLRQGRQSGGYTF.

The chain has TRBV5-1 and TRBJ2-7, with 8 bases lining up with TRBD1. Germline values: CDR1 SGHRS, CDR2 YFSETQ. Losses at the gene ends were 4 bases for V and 2 bases for J; bases not matched to a gene: 8. The CDR3 has 15 residues. The CDR3 is CASSLRTGPTYEQYF. Written as DNA, the CDR3 is TGCGCCAGCAGCCTGCGGACAGGGCCCACCTACGAGCAGTACTTC.

The chain carries TRBV30 and TRBJ1-2, with a possible D match to TRBD1 (5 bases). The CDR3 sequence is 13 residues long. The germline V and J ends were trimmed by 2 bases and 8 bases, with 15 bases remaining between them. Per the germline V gene, CDR1 is GTSNPN and CDR2 is SVGIG (reference sequence). The CDR3, as DNA: TGTGCCTGGAGTAATGAAGGGCAGGGCGGCTACACCTTC. Translating it yields CAWSNEGQGGYTF.

The V and J genes are TRBV19 and TRBJ2-6; 10 bases are a match to TRBD2. V lost 7 bases and J lost 3; bases outside the gene matches: 15. The CDR3 runs to 19 residues. Germline V lookup: CDR1 LNHDA, CDR2 SQIVND (reference sequence). Here the CDR3 DNA reads TGTGCCAGTAAGGTCCCGGGACTAGCGCATTTTCGTGGGGCCAACGTCCTGACTTTC. Translation gives CASKVPGLAHFRGANVLTF.

The rearrangement uses TRBV7-2 and TRBJ2-7; no definite D call. This CDR3 contains 15 residues. Germline V gene sequence: CDR1 SGHTA, CDR2 FQGNSA. V dropped 5 bases and J dropped 6 bases, with 20 bases sitting between them. The chain's CDR3 is CASSPRLEPGGEQYF. Here the CDR3 DNA reads TGTGCCAGCAGCCCACGCCTCGAACCGGGTGGCGAGCAGTACTTC.